Listed here are 5 T cell receptor beta chains from one sample, sequenced in a study of shared clonotypes between healthy human individuals. The method was immunoSEQ multiplex PCR; TCRdb's version includes in-frame clones alone and lacks a portion of them. The sample has over 150,000 clones, 65% to 80% seen once. Sequencing used memory CD4+ T cells sorted from blood. Subset here: CD45RA-negative fraction. The receptors originated from a man in his thirties or forties in good health.

The CDR3 loop reads CASSVPAGQLNEKLFF. The CDR3, as DNA: TGTGCCAGCAGCGTCCCAGCGGGACAGCTTAATGAAAAACTGTTTTTT. This chain connects TRBV2 to TRBJ1-4, with TRBD1 identical over 7 bases. J gave up 4 bases and V 6 bases, and 11 bases lay outside the gene matches. Germline CDR1 reads SNHLY; CDR2 reads FYNNEI. This CDR3 has 16 amino acids.

In its sample, this clone was seen a few times. The chain combines TRBV9 with TRBJ2-1; TRBD2 is a possible D gene (5 bases). The CDR3 runs 14 residues. Trimming left V 7 bases short and J 4 bases short, with 15 bases between. Germline CDR1 reads SGDLS; CDR2 reads YYNGEE. Here the CDR3 DNA reads TGTGCCAGCTCAACGGGGAGTAGGTACAATGAGCAGTTCTTC. Protein product: CASSTGSRYNEQFF.

J is TRBJ2-1 and V is TRBV5-6; D is undetermined. This CDR3 has 12 amino acids. With 6 bases removed from V and 12 bases from J, the gap between germline ends came to 16 bases. Germline loops: CDR1 SGHDT, CDR2 YYEEEE. The CDR3 sequence: CASTQRPAAQFF. CDR3 coding DNA: TGTGCCAGCACCCAAAGGCCGGCAGCGCAGTTCTTC.

This chain uses TRBV28 with TRBJ2-3, with D perhaps matching TRBD2 (5 bases). V lost 3 bases, J lost 0 bases, and 13 bases lay in between. This CDR3 contains 16 residues. Germline V gene data show CDR1 as MDHEN and CDR2 as SYDVKM. The CDR3 here is CASSFPLTGSTDTQYF. CDR3 in DNA: TGTGCCAGCAGTTTTCCCCTAACGGGGAGCACAGATACGCAGTATTTT.

CDR3 region: CASSERRAPSYGYTF. In DNA, the CDR3 is TGTGCCAGCAGTGAAAGGAGGGCGCCGAGCTATGGCTACACCTTC. The chain has TRBV6-1 and TRBJ1-2, with D unclear. V was clipped by 2 bases and J by 4 bases, with 14 bases between them. The germline V gene encodes CDR1 MNHNS and CDR2 SASEGT. This CDR3 region has 15 residues.